Listed here is a single T cell receptor (beta chain). V dropped 8 bases and J dropped 7 bases, with 17 bases sitting between them. There are 13 residues in the CDR3. Germline V gene lookup returns CDR1 MDHEN and CDR2 SYDVKM. These data are taken from a study of cytomegalovirus exposure and HLA in healthy donors. PCR employed 60 Vbeta and 13 Jbeta primers. The protocol was immunoSEQ multiplex PCR, while the TCRdb copy is restricted to in-frame clones and leaves out a portion. The sample includes about 150,000 clones, about four fifths of them seen just once. The chain combines TRBV28 with TRBJ1-2, with a tentative D call TRBD1 (6 bases). The source is a man aged 18 to 35 in good health and CMV-seronegative. The sequenced sample consisted of PBMCs. The DNA for the CDR3 is TGTGCCAGCGGACTAGGGGGGTTCAGTGGCTACACCTTC. Its protein product is CASGLGGFSGYTF.